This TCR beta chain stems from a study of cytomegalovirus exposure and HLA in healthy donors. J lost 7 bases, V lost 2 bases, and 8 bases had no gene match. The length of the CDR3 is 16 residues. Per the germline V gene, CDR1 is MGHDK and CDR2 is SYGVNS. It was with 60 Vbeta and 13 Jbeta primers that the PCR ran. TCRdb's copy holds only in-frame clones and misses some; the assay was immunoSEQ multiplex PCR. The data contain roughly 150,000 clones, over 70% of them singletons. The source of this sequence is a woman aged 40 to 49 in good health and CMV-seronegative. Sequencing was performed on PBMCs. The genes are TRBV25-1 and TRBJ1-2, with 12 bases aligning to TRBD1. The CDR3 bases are TGTGCCAGCAGTGAAAATCTAGGGACAGGGGGCCGTGGCTACACCTTC. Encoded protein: CASSENLGTGGRGYTF.